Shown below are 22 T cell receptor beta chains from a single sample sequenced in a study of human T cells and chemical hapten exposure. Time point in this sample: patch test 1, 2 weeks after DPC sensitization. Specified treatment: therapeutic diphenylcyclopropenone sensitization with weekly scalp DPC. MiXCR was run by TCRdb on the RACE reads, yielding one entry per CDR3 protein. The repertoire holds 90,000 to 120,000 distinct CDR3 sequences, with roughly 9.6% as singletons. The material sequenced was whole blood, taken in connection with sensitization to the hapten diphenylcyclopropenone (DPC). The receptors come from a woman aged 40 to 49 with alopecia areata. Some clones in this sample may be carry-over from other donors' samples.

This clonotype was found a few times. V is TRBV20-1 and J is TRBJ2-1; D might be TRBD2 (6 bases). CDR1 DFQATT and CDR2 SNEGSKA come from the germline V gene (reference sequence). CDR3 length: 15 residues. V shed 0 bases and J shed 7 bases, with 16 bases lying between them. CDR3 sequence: CSARDRGTSPNEQFF. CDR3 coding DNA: TGCAGTGCTAGAGATCGAGGTACTAGCCCGAATGAGCAGTTCTTC.

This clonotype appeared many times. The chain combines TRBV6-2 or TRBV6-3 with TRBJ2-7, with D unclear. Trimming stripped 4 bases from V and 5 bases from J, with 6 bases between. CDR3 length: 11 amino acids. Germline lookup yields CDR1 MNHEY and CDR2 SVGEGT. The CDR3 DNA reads TGTGCCAGCAGTTCCCGCCACGAGCAGTACTTC. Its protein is CASSSRHEQYF.

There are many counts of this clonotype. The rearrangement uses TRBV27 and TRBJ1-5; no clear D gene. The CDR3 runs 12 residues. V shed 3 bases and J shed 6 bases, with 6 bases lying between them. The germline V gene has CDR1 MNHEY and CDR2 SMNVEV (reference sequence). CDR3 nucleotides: TGTGCCAGCAGTTTCCTGGGTCAGCCCCAGCATTTT. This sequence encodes CASSFLGQPQHF.

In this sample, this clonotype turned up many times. The CDR3 coding sequence is TGTGCCAGCAGCATACTAGCGGGAGGGATGGATACGCAGTATTTT. Translating it yields CASSILAGGMDTQYF. The chain uses TRBV11-2 and TRBJ2-3; 13 bases align to TRBD2. From germline, CDR1 is SGHAT and CDR2 FQNNGV. The trim removed 5 bases at V and 6 bases at J, leaving 5 bases unmatched. The CDR3 is made up of 15 amino acids.

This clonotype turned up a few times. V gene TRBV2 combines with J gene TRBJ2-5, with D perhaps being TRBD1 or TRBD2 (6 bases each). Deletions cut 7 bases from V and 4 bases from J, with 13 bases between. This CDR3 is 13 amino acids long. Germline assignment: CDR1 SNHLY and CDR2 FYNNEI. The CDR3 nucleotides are TGTGCCAGCATTATACAGGGAGGAGAGACCCAGTACTTC. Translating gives CASIIQGGETQYF.

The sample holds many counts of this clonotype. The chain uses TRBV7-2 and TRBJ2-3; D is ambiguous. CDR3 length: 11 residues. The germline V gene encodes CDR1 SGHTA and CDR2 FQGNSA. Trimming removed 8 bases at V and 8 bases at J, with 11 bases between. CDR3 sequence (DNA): TGTGCCAGCGAACGGGTCGGTACGCAGTATTTT. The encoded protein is CASERVGTQYF.

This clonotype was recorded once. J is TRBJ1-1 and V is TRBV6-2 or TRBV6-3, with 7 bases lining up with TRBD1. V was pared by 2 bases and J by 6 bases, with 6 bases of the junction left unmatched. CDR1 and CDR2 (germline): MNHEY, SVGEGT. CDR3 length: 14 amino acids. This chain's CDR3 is CASSYTDRLSEAFF. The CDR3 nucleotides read TGTGCCAGCAGTTACACGGACAGGTTGTCTGAAGCTTTCTTT.

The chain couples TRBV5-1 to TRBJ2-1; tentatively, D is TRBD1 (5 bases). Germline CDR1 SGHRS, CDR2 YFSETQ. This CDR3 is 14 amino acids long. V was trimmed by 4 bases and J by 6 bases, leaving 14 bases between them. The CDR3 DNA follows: TGCGCCAGCAGCACCACCCGACAGCCCAATGAGCAGTTCTTC. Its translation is CASSTTRQPNEQFF.

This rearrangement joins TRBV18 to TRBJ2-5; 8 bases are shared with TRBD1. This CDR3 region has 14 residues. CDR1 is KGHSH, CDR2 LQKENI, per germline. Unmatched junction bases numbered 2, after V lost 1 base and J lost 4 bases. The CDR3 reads CASSPRGQGETQYF. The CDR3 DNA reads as TGTGCCAGCTCACCACGTGGACAGGGAGAGACCCAGTACTTC.

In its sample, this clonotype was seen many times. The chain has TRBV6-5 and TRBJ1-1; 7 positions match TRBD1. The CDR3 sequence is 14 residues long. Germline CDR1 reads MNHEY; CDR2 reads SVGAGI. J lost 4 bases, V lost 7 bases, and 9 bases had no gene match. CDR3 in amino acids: CASNYRGRSTEAFF. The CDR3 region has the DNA TGTGCCAGCAACTACAGGGGTAGGAGCACTGAAGCTTTCTTT.

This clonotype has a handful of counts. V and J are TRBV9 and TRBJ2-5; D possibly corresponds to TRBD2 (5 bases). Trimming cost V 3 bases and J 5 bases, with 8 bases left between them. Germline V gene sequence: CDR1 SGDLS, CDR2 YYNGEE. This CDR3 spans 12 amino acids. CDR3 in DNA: TGTGCCAGCAGCGAGCGCGGGGAGACCCAGTACTTC. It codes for CASSERGETQYF.

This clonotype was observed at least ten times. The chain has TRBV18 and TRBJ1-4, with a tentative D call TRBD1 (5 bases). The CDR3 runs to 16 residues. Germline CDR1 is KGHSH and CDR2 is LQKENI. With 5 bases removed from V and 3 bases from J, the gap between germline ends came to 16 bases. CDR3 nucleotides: TGTGCCAGCTCAAACCAGAGGCAGGGAGCTAATGAAAAACTGTTTTTT. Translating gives CASSNQRQGANEKLFF.

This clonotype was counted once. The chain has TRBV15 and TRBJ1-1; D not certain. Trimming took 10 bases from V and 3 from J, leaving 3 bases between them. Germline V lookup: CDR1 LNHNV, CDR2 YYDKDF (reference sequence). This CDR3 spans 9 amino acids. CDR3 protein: CARDTEAFF. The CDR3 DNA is TGTGCCAGGGACACTGAAGCTTTCTTT.

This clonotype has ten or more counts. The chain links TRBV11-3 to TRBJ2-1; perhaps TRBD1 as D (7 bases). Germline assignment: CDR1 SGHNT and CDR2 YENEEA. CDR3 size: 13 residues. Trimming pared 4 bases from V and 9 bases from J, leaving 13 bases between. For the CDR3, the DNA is TGTGCCAGCAGCTCACGACAGGGACTTGAGCAGTTCTTC. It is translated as CASSSRQGLEQFF.

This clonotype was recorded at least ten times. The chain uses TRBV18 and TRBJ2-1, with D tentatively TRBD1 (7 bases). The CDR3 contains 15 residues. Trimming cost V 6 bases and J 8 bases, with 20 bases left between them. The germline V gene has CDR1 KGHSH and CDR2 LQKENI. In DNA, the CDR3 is TGTGCCAGCTCCCCCCAAGGAGGGGGCATAGATGAGCAGTTCTTC. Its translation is CASSPQGGGIDEQFF. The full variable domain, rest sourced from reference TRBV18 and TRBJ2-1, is NAGVMQNPRHLVRRRGQEARLRCSPMKGHSHVYWYRQLPEEGLKFMVYLQKENIIDESGMPKERFSAEFPKEGPSILRIQQVVRGDSAAYFCASSPQGGGIDEQFFGPGTRLTVL.

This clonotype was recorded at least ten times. CDR3 amino acids: CASSPWASGGAGQETQYF. In DNA, the CDR3 is TGTGCCAGCAGCCCGTGGGCTAGCGGGGGGGCCGGCCAAGAGACCCAGTACTTC. The rearrangement uses TRBV11-2 and TRBJ2-5, with TRBD2 matching 12 bases. V was pared by 5 bases and J by 1 base, with 11 bases of the junction left unmatched. The CDR3 extends over 18 amino acids. The V gene's germline CDR1 is SGHAT and CDR2 FQNNGV. The entire variable domain, with the rest obtained from reference TRBV11-2 and TRBJ2-5, is as follows: EAGVAQSPRYKIIEKRQSVAFWCNPISGHATLYWYQQILGQGPKLLIQFQNNGVVDDSQLPKDRFSAERLKGVDSTLKIQPAKLEDSAVYLCASSPWASGGAGQETQYFGPGTRLLVL.

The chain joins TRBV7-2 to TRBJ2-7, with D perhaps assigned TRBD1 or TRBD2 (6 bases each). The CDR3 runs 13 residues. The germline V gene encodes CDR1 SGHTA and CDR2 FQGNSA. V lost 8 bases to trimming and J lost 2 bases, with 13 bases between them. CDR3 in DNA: TGTGCCAGCGGGGGCAGGGAGGCCTACGAGCAGTACTTC. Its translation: CASGGREAYEQYF.

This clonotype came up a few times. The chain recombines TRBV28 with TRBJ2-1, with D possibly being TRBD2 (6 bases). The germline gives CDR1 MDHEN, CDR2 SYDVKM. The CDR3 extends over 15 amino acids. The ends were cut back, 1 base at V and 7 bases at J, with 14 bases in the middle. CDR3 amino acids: CASSLSLGGLNEQFF. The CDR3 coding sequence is TGTGCCAGCAGTTTATCCCTGGGGGGTTTAAATGAGCAGTTCTTC. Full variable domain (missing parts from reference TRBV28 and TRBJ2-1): DVKVTQSSRYLVKRTGEKVFLECVQDMDHENMFWYRQDPGLGLRLIYFSYDVKMKEKGDIPEGYSVSREKKERFSLILESASTNQTSMYLCASSLSLGGLNEQFFGPGTRLTVL.

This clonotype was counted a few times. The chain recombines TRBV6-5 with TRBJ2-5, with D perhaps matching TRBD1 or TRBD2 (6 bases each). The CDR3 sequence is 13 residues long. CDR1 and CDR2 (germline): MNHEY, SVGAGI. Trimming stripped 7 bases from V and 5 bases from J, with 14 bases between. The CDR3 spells CASNIGGAETQYF. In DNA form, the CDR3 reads TGTGCCAGCAATATCGGGGGCGCGGAGACCCAGTACTTC.

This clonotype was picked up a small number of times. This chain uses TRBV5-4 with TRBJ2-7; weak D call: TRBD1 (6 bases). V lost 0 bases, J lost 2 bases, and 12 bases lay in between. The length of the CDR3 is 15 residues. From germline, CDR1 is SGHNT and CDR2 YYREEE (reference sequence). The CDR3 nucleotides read TGTGCCAGCAGCTTGGCCGGTGAGGGGGCCTACGAGCAGTACTTC. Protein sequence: CASSLAGEGAYEQYF.

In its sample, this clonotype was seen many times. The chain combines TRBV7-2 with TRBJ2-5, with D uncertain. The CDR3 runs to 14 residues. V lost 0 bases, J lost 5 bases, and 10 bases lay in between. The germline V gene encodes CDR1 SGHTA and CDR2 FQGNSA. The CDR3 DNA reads TGTGCCAGCAGCTTAGCTGGTTACCCGGAGACCCAGTACTTC. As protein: CASSLAGYPETQYF. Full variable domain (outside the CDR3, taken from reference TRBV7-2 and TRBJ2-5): GAGVSQSPSNKVTEKGKDVELRCDPISGHTALYWYRQSLGQGLEFLIYFQGNSAPDKSGLPSDRFSAERTGGSVSTLTIQRTQQEDSAVYLCASSLAGYPETQYFGPGTRLLVL.

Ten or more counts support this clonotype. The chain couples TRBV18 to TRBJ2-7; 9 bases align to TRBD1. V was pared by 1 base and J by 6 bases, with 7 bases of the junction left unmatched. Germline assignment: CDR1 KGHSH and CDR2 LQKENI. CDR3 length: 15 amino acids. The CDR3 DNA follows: TGTGCCAGCTCACCACTCGGGACAGGGTCTGCCGAGCAGTACTTC. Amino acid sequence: CASSPLGTGSAEQYF.